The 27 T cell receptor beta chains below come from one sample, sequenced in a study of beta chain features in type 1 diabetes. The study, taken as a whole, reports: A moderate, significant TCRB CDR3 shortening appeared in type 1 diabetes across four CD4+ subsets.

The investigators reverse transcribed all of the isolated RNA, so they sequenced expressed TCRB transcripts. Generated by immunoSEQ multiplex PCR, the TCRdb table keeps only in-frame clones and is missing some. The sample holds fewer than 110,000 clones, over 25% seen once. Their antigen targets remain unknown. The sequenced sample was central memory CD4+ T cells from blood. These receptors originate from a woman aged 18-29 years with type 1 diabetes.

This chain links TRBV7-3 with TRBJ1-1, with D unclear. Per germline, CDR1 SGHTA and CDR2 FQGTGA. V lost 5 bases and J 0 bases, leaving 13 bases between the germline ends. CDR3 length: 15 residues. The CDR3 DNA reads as TGTGCCAGCAGCCCGTCCGGAGGCATGAACACTGAAGCTTTCTTT. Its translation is CASSPSGGMNTEAFF.

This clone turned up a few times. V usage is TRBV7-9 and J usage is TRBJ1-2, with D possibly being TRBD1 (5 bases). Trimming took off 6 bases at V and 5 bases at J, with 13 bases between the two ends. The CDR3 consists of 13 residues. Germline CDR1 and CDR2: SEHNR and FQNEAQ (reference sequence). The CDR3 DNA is TGTGCCAGCAGATCGGCAGGGACTTATGGCTACACCTTC. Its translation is CASRSAGTYGYTF.

CDR3 residues: CASSYGQGIQPQHF. DNA of the CDR3: TGTGCCAGCAGTTACGGACAGGGGATACAGCCCCAGCATTTT. V is TRBV6-6 and J is TRBJ1-5, with TRBD1 matching over 9 bases. There are 14 residues in the CDR3. V lost 2 bases, J lost 7 bases, and 3 bases stayed unmatched. The V gene's germline CDR1 is MNHNY and CDR2 SVGAGI (reference sequence).

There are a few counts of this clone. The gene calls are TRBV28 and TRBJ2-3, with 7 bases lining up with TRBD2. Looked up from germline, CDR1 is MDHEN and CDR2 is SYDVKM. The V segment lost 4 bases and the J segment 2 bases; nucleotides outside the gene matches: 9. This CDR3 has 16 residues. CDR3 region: CASSSISGPPTDTQYF. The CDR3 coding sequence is TGTGCCAGCAGTTCTATTAGCGGGCCCCCCACAGATACGCAGTATTTT.

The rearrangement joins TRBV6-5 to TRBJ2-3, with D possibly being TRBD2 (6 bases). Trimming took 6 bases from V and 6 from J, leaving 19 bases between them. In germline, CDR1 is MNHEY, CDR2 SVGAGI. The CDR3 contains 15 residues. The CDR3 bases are TGTGCCAGCAGGAGGTCTCTAGCGAAGTCGGATACGCAGTATTTT. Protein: CASRRSLAKSDTQYF.

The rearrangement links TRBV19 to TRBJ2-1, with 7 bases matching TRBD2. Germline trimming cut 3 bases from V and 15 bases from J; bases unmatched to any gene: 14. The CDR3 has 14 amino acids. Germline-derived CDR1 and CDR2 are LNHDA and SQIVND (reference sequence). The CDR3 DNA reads TGTGCCAGTAGTATGGGTGGGAGGGCCCCCTGGTTGTTCTTC. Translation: CASSMGGRAPWLFF.

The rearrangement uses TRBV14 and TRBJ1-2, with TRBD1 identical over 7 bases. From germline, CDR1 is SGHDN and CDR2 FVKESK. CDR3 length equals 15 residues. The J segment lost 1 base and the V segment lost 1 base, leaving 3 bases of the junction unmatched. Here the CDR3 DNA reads TGTGCCAGCAGCCAAGCTGGGACAGTTAACTATGGCTACACCTTC. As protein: CASSQAGTVNYGYTF.

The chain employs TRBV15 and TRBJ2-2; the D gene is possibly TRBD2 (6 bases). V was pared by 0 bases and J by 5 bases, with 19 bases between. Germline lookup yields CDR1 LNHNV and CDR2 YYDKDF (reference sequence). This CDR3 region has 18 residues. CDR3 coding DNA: TGTGCCACCAGCAGAGAGGCTTTCCCGGGACTCAGAACCGGGGAGCTGTTTTTT. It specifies CATSREAFPGLRTGELFF.

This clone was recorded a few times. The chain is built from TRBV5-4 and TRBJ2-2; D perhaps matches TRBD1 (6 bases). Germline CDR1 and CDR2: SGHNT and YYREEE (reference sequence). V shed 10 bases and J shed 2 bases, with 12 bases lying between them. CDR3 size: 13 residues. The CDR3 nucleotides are TGTGCCTTCCGGGACACTAACACCGGGGAGCTGTTTTTT. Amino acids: CAFRDTNTGELFF.

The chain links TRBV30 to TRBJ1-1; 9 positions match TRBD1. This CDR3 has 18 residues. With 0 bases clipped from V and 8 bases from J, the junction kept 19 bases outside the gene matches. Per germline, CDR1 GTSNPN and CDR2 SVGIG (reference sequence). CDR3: CAWSVGTGRRRGRAEAFF. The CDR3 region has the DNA TGTGCCTGGAGTGTTGGGACAGGGAGACGGCGAGGTCGGGCGGAAGCTTTCTTT.

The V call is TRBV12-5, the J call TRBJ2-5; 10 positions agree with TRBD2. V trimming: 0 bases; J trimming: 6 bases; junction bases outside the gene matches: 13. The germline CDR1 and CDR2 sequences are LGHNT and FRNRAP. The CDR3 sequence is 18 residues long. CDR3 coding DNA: TGTGCTAGTGGTTTGGTAGTAGGGCTAGCGGGAGAACGACAGACCCAGTACTTC. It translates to CASGLVVGLAGERQTQYF.

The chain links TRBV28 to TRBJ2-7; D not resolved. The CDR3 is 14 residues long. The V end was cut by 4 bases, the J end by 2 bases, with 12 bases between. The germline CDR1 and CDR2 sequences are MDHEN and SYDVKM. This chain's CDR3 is CASSSQSWPYEQYF. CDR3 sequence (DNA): TGTGCCAGCAGTTCCCAAAGTTGGCCCTACGAGCAGTACTTC.

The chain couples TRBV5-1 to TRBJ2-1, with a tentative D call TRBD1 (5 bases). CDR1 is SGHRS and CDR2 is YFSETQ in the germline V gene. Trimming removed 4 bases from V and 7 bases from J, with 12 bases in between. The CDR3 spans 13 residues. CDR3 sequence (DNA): TGCGCCAGCAGCAGGGTCCGGACAAATGAGCAGTTCTTC. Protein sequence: CASSRVRTNEQFF. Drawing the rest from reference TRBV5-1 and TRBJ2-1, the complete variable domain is KAGVTQTPRYLIKTRGQQVTLSCSPISGHRSVSWYQQTPGQGLQFLFEYFSETQRNKGNFPGRFSGRQFSNSRSEMNVSTLELGDSALYLCASSRVRTNEQFFGPGTRLTVL.

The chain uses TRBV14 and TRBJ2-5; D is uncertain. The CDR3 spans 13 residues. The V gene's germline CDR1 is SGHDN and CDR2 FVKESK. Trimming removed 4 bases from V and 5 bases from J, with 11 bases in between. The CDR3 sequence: CASSPTRLETQYF. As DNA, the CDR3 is TGTGCCAGCAGCCCCACGAGGCTTGAGACCCAGTACTTC.

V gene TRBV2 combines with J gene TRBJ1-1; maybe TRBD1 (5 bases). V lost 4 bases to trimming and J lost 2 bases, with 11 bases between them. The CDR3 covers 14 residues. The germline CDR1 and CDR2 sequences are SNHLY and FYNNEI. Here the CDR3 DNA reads TGTGCCAGCAGTGGCCAGGGCCTCAACACTGAAGCTTTCTTT. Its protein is CASSGQGLNTEAFF.

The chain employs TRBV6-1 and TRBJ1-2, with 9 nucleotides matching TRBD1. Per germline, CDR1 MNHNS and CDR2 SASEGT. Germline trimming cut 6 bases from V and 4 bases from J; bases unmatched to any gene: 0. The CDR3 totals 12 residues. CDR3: CASRTGGYGYTF. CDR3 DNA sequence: TGTGCCAGCAGGACAGGGGGCTATGGCTACACCTTC.

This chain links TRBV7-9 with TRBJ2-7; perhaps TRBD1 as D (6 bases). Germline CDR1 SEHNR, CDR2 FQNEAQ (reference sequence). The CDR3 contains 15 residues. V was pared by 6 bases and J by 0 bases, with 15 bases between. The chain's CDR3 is CASSLRTGSSYEQYF. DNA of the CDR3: TGTGCCAGCAGTTTAAGAACAGGGAGCTCCTACGAGCAGTACTTC.

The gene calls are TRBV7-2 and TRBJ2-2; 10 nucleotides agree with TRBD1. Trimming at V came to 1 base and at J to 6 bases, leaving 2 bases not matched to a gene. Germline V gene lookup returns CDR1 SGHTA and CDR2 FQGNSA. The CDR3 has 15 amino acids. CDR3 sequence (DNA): TGTGCCAGCAGCTTAGTGGGGACAGGGGCCGGGGAGCTGTTTTTT. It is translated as CASSLVGTGAGELFF.

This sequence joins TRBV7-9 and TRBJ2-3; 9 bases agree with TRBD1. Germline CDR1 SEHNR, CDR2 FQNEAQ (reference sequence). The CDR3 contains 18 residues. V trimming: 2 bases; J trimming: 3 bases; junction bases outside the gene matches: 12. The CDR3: CASSLRVRGTGLTDTQYF. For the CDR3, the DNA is TGTGCCAGCAGCTTAAGGGTTCGGGGGACAGGGCTTACAGATACGCAGTATTTT.

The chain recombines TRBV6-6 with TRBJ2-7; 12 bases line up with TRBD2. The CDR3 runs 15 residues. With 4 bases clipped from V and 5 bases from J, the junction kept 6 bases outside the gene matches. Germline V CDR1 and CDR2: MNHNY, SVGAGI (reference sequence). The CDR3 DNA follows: TGTGCCAGCAGTTTGACTAGCGGGAGCAGCAACGAGCAGTACGTC. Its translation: CASSLTSGSSNEQYV.

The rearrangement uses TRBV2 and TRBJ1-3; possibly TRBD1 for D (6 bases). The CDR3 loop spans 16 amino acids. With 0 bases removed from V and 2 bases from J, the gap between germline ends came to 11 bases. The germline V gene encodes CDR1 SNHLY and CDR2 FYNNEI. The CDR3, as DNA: TGTGCCAGCAGTGAAGCAGCGGCAGGGGCTGGAAACACCATATATTTT. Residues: CASSEAAAGAGNTIYF. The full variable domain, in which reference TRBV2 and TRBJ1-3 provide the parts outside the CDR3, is EPEVTQTPSHQVTQMGQEVILRCVPISNHLYFYWYRQILGQKVEFLVSFYNNEISEKSEIFDDQFSVERPDGSNFTLKIRSTKLEDSAMYFCASSEAAAGAGNTIYFGEGSWLTVV.

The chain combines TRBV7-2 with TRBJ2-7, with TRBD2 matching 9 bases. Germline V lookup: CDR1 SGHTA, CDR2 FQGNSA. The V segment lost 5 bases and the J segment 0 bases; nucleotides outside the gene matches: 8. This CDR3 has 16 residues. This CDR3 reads CASSPMLAGSSYEQYF. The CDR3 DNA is TGTGCCAGCAGCCCCATGCTAGCGGGGAGCTCCTACGAGCAGTACTTC.

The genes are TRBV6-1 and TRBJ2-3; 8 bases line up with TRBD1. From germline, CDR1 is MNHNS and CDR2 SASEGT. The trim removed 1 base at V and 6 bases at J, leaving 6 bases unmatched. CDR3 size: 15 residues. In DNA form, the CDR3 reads TGTGCCAGCAGTGAAGGGGCAGGGGGCAGGGATACGCAGTATTTT. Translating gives CASSEGAGGRDTQYF.

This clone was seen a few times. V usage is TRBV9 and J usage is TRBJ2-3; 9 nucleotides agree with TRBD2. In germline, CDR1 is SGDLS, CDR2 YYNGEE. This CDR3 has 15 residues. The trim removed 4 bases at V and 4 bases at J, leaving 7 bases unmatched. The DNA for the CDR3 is TGTGCCAGCAGCTTTGCGGGAGGGAGGCCAGATACGCAGTATTTT. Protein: CASSFAGGRPDTQYF.

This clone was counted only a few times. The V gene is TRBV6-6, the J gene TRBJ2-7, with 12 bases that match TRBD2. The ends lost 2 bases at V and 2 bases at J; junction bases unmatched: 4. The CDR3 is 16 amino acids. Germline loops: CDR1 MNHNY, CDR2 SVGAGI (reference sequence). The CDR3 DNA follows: TGTGCCAGCAGTTACAGTCCTAGCGGGAGGGCCTACGAGCAGTACTTC. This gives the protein CASSYSPSGRAYEQYF.

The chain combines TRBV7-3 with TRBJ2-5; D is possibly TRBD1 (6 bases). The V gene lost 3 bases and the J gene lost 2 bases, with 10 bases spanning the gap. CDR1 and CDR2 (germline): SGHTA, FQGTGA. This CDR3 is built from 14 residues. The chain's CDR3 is CASSFQGRQETQYF. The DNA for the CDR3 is TGTGCCAGCAGCTTCCAGGGGAGACAAGAGACCCAGTACTTC.

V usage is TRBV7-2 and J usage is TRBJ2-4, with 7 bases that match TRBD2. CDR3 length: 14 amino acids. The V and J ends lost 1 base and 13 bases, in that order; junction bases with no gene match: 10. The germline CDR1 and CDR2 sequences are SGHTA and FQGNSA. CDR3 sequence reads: CASSLGLASGIQYF. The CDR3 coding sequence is TGTGCCAGCAGCTTAGGATTGGCTAGCGGTATACAGTACTTC.